A selection of T cell receptor beta chains follows, all from one sample in a study of spatial heterogeneity in lung cancer. Each CDR3 protein is one row after TCRdb ran MiXCR on the 5' RACE reads. The sample has 20,000 to 25,000 distinct CDR3 sequences, less than 20% seen once. Here the sequenced sample was lung tumor tissue, taken at surgery. All receptors come from a female donor with early-stage non-small cell lung cancer. The CDR3 runs from the conserved cysteine through the conserved F or W. The D gene is left open where the match is weak. Clone size, where shown, is once, few, many, or a class for clones that have expanded.

j_call,clone_size,d_call,v_call,cdr3_nt,cdr3_aa
TRBJ2-3,many,-,TRBV20-1,TGCAGTGCTAGGATCACAGATACGCAGTATTTT,CSARITDTQYF
TRBJ2-7,many,-,TRBV7-9,TGTGCCAGCAGCCCACACCGTACAGAGCAGTACTTC,CASSPHRTEQYF
TRBJ2-5,many,TRBD1,TRBV9,TGTGCCAGCAGCCCCAACACCGGGACAGGGCAGACCCAGTACTTC,CASSPNTGTGQTQYF
TRBJ2-2,few,TRBD1,TRBV20-1,TGCAGTGCTAGCCCCGACAGGGGGAGACGGTCCGGGGAGCTGTTTTTT,CSASPDRGRRSGELFF
TRBJ2-3,-,-,TRBV12-3/TRBV12-4,TGTGCCAGCAGTTCCCCAGATACGCAGTATTTT,CASSSPDTQYF
TRBJ2-7,many,-,TRBV20-1,TGCAGTGCTAGAGATCGAATGGAAGGGAGTGGGTCCTACGAGCAGTACTTC,CSARDRMEGSGSYEQYF
TRBJ2-3,-,TRBD1,TRBV5-1,TGCGCCAGCAGCAGGGGACAGGGAGGCCCAGATACGCAGTATTTT,CASSRGQGGPDTQYF
TRBJ2-6,many,-,TRBV7-3,TGTGCCAGCAGCTTAACTAAACCCGGACGGTCTCGGGAAGCTGGGGCCAACGTCCTGACTTTC,CASSLTKPGRSREAGANVLTF
TRBJ2-7,medium-sized,-,TRBV4-1,TGCGCCAGCAGCCAAACTTTGGCCCCCTACGAGCAGTACTTC,CASSQTLAPYEQYF
TRBJ2-1,-,-,TRBV5-4,TGTGCCAGCAGCTTGTCTCGGACACCGTACTGGCGGCAGTTCTTC,CASSLSRTPYWRQFF
TRBJ2-7,-,TRBD2,TRBV4-1,TGCGCCAGCAGCGTCCGGTCCGGGACTAGCGGCTCCTACGAGCAGTACTTC,CASSVRSGTSGSYEQYF
TRBJ2-3,-,TRBD2,TRBV4-1,TGCGCCAGCAGCCTGACCGGGACTAGCGGGACGGGCGCAGATACGCAGTATTTT,CASSLTGTSGTGADTQYF
TRBJ2-6,few,-,TRBV5-1,TGCGCCAGCAGCTTGGTTGGTGGCTCTGGGGCCAACGTCCTGACTTTC,CASSLVGGSGANVLTF
TRBJ2-7,many,-,TRBV6-1,TGTGCCAGCAGTGAAGCGGCAGGGGGCGGGAGCTACGAGCAGTACTTC,CASSEAAGGGSYEQYF
TRBJ2-3,many,-,TRBV7-9,TGTGCCAGCAGTTTCGGAAGTTACACAGATACGCAGTATTTT,CASSFGSYTDTQYF
TRBJ2-1,many,TRBD2,TRBV19,TGTGCCAGTAGTATCAGCGGGGGCCTCGAGAATGAGCAGTTCTTC,CASSISGGLENEQFF
TRBJ2-6,few,-,TRBV20-1,TGCAGTGCTTGGCTGGGCCTAGCTGGGGCCAACGTCCTGACTTTC,CSAWLGLAGANVLTF
TRBJ1-5,many,TRBD1,TRBV20-1,TGCAGTGCCCCCGGACAGGGACATAGCAATCAGCCCCAGCATTTT,CSAPGQGHSNQPQHF
TRBJ2-3,few,-,TRBV2,TGTGCCAGCAGTCCCTCACTACTGTCTATGGAGTATTTT,CASSPSLLSMEYF
TRBJ2-1,-,-,TRBV28,TGTGCCAGCAGTTCGGGTCTGTCTGAGCAGTTCTTC,CASSSGLSEQFF
TRBJ2-1,-,-,TRBV4-2,TGTGCCAGCAGCCCTAGCGCCTACAATGAGCAGTTCTTC,CASSPSAYNEQFF
TRBJ2-4,many,-,TRBV28,TGTGCCAGCACCCCCCCGCGGGGGCAGCTGCACTTC,CASTPPRGQLHF
TRBJ2-7,-,-,TRBV7-2,TGTGCCAGCAGCCTCAGGGGTACATTCTCCTACGAGCAGTACTTC,CASSLRGTFSYEQYF
TRBJ2-6,many,-,TRBV5-1,TGCGCCAGCAGCATGACAGCCCACTCTGGGGCCAACGTCCTGACTTTC,CASSMTAHSGANVLTF
TRBJ2-5,few,TRBD1,TRBV3-1,TGTGCCAGCAGCCAGTACACAGGGGGTCAAGAGACCCAGTACTTC,CASSQYTGGQETQYF
TRBJ2-3,once,-,TRBV20-1,TGCAGTGCTAGAGATCTGCCGGGCAGAGATACGCAGTATTTT,CSARDLPGRDTQYF
TRBJ2-3,-,-,TRBV14,TGTGCCAGCAGCCAATCGGTCGGAGATACGCAGTATTTT,CASSQSVGDTQYF
TRBJ2-3,-,TRBD2,TRBV9,TGTGCCAGCAGTCGGACGGGAGGAGGAGATACGCAGTATTTT,CASSRTGGGDTQYF
TRBJ1-4,medium-sized,TRBD1,TRBV27,TGTGCCAGCAGTTTAGGAGGGGGCTACGGTGAAAAACTGTTTTTT,CASSLGGGYGEKLFF
TRBJ2-3,few,-,TRBV29-1,TGCAGCGTCCGAAGCACAGATACGCAGTATTTT,CSVRSTDTQYF
TRBJ2-1,many,TRBD2,TRBV27,TGTGCCAGCAGTTTATCATTACCGGGACTACCTTACAATGAGCAGTTCTTC,CASSLSLPGLPYNEQFF
TRBJ2-3,many,-,TRBV5-1,TGCGCCAGCAGCGGGGGCAGCCACACAGATACGCAGTATTTT,CASSGGSHTDTQYF
TRBJ2-5,many,-,TRBV20-1,TGCAGTGCTAGAGTCGCGGCTTCACGGGAGACCCAGTACTTC,CSARVAASRETQYF
TRBJ2-3,many,TRBD2,TRBV11-2,TGTGCCAGCAGCTTACTAGCGGGGGGGCCAGATACGCAGTATTTT,CASSLLAGGPDTQYF
TRBJ2-3,medium-sized,-,TRBV20-1,TGCAGTGCTGAGGGACCGGATCGCGATACGCAGTATTTT,CSAEGPDRDTQYF
TRBJ2-1,-,TRBD2,TRBV10-1,TGCGCCAGCAGTGATGGACTAGGATACAATGAGCAGTTCTTC,CASSDGLGYNEQFF
TRBJ2-7,many,-,TRBV29-1,TGCAGCGTCGGTGGTGCCAGGACCTCCTACGAGCAGTACTTC,CSVGGARTSYEQYF
TRBJ2-2,many,-,TRBV27,TGTGCCAGCAGTTTATTTGGCGGGACGAACACCGGGGAGCTGTTTTTT,CASSLFGGTNTGELFF
TRBJ2-1,few,TRBD2,TRBV24-1,TGTGCCACCAAGCGGTCGGGAGGGCCCCTCAATGAGCAGTTCTTC,CATKRSGGPLNEQFF
TRBJ2-3,few,-,TRBV11-2,TGTGCCAGCAGCTTGAGTCACCGCACAGATACGCAGTATTTT,CASSLSHRTDTQYF
TRBJ2-3,few,-,TRBV28,TGTGCCAGCAGTTTACCTGACGGTTATGGCACAGATACGCAGTATTTT,CASSLPDGYGTDTQYF
TRBJ2-5,medium-sized,-,TRBV13,TGTGCCAGCAGCCGGGACACCCAAGAGACCCAGTACTTC,CASSRDTQETQYF
TRBJ2-1,many,TRBD2,TRBV11-2,TGTGCCAGCAGCTTGAGGGCCCTAGCGGGAGGATCCTACAATGAGCAGTTCTTC,CASSLRALAGGSYNEQFF
TRBJ2-1,-,-,TRBV30,TGTGCCTGGAGAGACAGGAGCTCCTACAATGAGCAGTTCTTC,CAWRDRSSYNEQFF
TRBJ1-5,medium-sized,TRBD1,TRBV19,TGTGCCAGTACCGACAGGGCGGGCAATCAGCCCCAGCATTTT,CASTDRAGNQPQHF
TRBJ2-3,-,-,TRBV6-6,TGTGCCAGCAGTTACGCTTCTGCGGATACGCAGTATTTT,CASSYASADTQYF
TRBJ2-3,-,TRBD1,TRBV30,TGTGCCTGGAGTTCCCCCCACAGGGGTGCAAGCACAGATACGCAGTATTTT,CAWSSPHRGASTDTQYF
TRBJ2-2,-,TRBD1,TRBV20-1,TGCAGTGCCGACATCGGGACAGGGGGCTACACCGGGGAGCTGTTTTTT,CSADIGTGGYTGELFF
TRBJ2-1,-,TRBD2,TRBV28,TGTGCCAGCAGTTCCTACGGGACTAGCGGGAGGGTATCCTACAATGAGCAGTTCTTC,CASSSYGTSGRVSYNEQFF
TRBJ2-1,many,-,TRBV10-3,TGTGCCATCAGTGAGAGAGGGGATGAGCAGTTCTTC,CAISERGDEQFF
TRBJ2-5,-,-,TRBV2,TGTGCCGGAGTGCCGCGGGAAGAGACCCAGTACTTC,CAGVPREETQYF
TRBJ2-1,few,-,TRBV9,TGTGCCAGCAGCGTAGTTCGGGGCAGACCAAATGAGCAGTTCTTC,CASSVVRGRPNEQFF
TRBJ2-1,-,-,TRBV4-1,TGCGCCAGCGGAAGCTCCGGGAGTAGGTACAATGAGCAGTTCTTC,CASGSSGSRYNEQFF
TRBJ1-5,-,-,TRBV28,TGTGCCAGCAGTTCGTGGGGTCAGCCCCAGCATTTT,CASSSWGQPQHF
TRBJ2-2,-,-,TRBV10-3,TGTGCCATCAGTGAGTCCCAGACCGGGGAGCTGTTTTTT,CAISESQTGELFF